A single T cell receptor beta chain is shown here with its context. This sample was included in a study of blood T cell repertoires in COVID-19. Background on the study: The cDNA or gDNA used as material had been derived from T cells, B-cell-depleted T cells, or PBMCs.

V lost 5 bases and J 2 bases, leaving 13 bases between the germline ends. Per germline, CDR1 MNHEY and CDR2 SMNVEV (reference sequence). The CDR3 extends over 16 amino acids. Profiling relied on immunoSEQ multiplex PCR, and the TCRdb table lists in-frame clones only, not all of them. Here the sample spans about 220,000 clones, over 75% being singletons. Sequences were obtained from PBMCs or T cells enriched from blood (not recorded which). The receptor's source is a woman under 30 in a cohort exposed to, infected with or recovered from COVID-19 (not recorded which). The genes are TRBV27 and TRBJ1-6; maybe TRBD1 (5 bases). The CDR3 is CASSGGGSAYNSPLHF. The CDR3 DNA reads as TGTGCCAGCAGTGGGGGGGGTTCGGCCTATAATTCACCCCTCCACTTT.